This T cell receptor beta chain was sequenced for a study of T cell responses to AZD1222 COVID-19 vaccine. Overall study results and limits: At baseline, seropositivity was found in only five or six AZD1222 recipients. CD4 TCRs covered the whole spike, strongest at regions 160-218 and 743-854. Repertoire collection took place solely once the T cell response had peaked.

The CDR3 contains 14 residues. Germline loops: CDR1 SNHLY, CDR2 FYNNEI. The trim removed 6 bases at V and 8 bases at J, leaving 9 bases unmatched. Assay used: immunoSEQ multiplex PCR; TCRdb lists only in-frame clones, some missing. The sample carries some 130,000 clones, about 90% recorded once. Points on this clone: The antigen remains unidentified.

This material consisted of peripheral blood, taken on day 0 of AZD1222 vaccination. The chain has TRBV2 and TRBJ2-1, with 8 bases that match TRBD2. This sequence originates from an adult in good health. The CDR3 sequence is CASSPKGLVDEQFF. DNA of the CDR3: TGTGCCAGCAGCCCAAAGGGACTAGTCGATGAGCAGTTCTTC.